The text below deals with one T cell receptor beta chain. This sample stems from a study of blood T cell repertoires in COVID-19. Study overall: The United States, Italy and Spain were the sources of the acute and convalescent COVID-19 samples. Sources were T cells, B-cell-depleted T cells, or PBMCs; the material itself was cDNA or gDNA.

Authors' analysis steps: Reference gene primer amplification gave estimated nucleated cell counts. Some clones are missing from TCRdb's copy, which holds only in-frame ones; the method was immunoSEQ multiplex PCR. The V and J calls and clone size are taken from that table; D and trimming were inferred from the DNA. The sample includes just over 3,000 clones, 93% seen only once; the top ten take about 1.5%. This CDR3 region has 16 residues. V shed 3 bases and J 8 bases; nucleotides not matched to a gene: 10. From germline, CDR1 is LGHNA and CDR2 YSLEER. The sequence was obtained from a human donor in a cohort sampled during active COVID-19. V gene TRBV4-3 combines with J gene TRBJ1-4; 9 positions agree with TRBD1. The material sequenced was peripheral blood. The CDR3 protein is CASSQFGQGPGEKLFF. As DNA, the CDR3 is TGCGCCAGCAGCCAGTTCGGACAGGGGCCAGGGGAAAAACTGTTTTTT.